This T cell receptor beta chain was identified in a study of blood T cell repertoires in COVID-19. Study overall: COVID-19 samples collected from the United States, Italy and Spain covered acute and convalescent phases. PBMCs, B-cell-depleted T cells, or T cells provided the cDNA or gDNA that made up the material.

Original analysis: Estimates of nucleated cell counts were drawn from the amplification of reference gene primers. The data were produced by immunoSEQ multiplex PCR, yet TCRdb's version contains in-frame clones alone and is incomplete. V, J and clone size are taken as reported in that table, and D and trimming were inferred from the DNA itself. Among 85,000 to 130,000 clones listed, about 91% were seen once. V was pared by 3 bases and J by 7 bases, with 13 bases of the junction left unmatched. Germline CDR1 reads LNHNV; CDR2 reads YYDKDF (reference sequence). This CDR3 comprises 16 residues. Material: peripheral blood. The chain combines TRBV15 with TRBJ2-7; 9 nucleotides line up with TRBD1. The receptor comes from a human donor in a cohort sampled during active COVID-19. The CDR3 bases are TGTGCCACCAGCAGGGCTCCGGGACAGGGCTCGGGAGAGCAGTACTTC. It is translated as CATSRAPGQGSGEQYF. Filled out from reference TRBV15 and TRBJ2-7, the complete variable domain reads DAMVIQNPRYQVTQFGKPVTLSCSQTLNHNVMYWYQQKSSQAPKLLFHYYDKDFNNEADTPDNFQSRRPNTSFCFLDIRSPGLGDTAMYLCATSRAPGQGSGEQYFGPGTRLTVT.